The entry that follows covers one T cell receptor beta chain sequence. The clone's antigen remains unknown. There are no base qualities to consult, and no much larger clone falls within one base. Using the deep immunoSEQ assay, multiplex PCR amplified TCR CDR3 regions from genomic DNA. Genomic DNA extracted from each cell subset was distributed evenly over all wells of several immunoSEQ 96-well plates, and each plate served as one replicate. For sorted subsets, each replicate PCR was loaded with about 0.2 ug genomic DNA, equivalent to about 30,000 T cell genomes. The purified libraries were quantified using a Qubit 3.0 fluorometer, sized with a Bioanalyzer 2100, and then quantified again using the KAPA Library Quantification kit. Every immunoSEQ 96-well plate was sequenced on a separate single-read 150-cycle Illumina NextSeq 550 flow cell. The authors processed their data as follows. Because only junctional sequences without quality scores were contained in the immunoSEQ output, filtering matching that applied to full-length reads could not be performed. To assign V/J genes and CDR3, sequences were annotated using PyIR, a Python wrapper for IgBLAST v1.9, with IMGT germline references. Reads with weak V/J assignments (E-value above 1e-6), missing CDR3, stop codons, out-of-frame junctions, or ambiguous translated residues were removed. V3J clonotypes were defined as sequences sharing an identical inferred V gene, J gene, and CDR3 amino acid sequence. Percentage overlap between repertoires was computed as shared unique clonotypes divided by the size of the smaller repertoire. Richness of each repertoire was evaluated using RTK rarefaction, the Chao1 estimator, and Recon v2.1 estimates of unobserved clonotypes. Generation probabilities for all TCRbeta clonotypes obtained by the gDNA method from several donors were computed using OLGA. The source is immuneACCESS, and TCRdb retained only in-frame sequences with V and J called. Part of the clones is not carried over; for the studies checked, unresolved V genes explain less than half of this, and the remainder is unexplained. D and trimming come from the DNA, and the V and J calls and clone size come from that table. In all, the sample holds a few million clones, and around 90% of those were seen once. 0.14% of the sample goes to the ten largest clones.

From cysteine to phenylalanine, the CDR3 is 19 amino acids long. Only the CDR3 part of the read is kept: 57 bases, read in frame from the first base. V is cut back by 7 bases and J by 2 bases, with 20 bases in the junction unmatched. As encoded in the germline V gene, CDR1 is SGHDT while CDR2 is YYEEEE. The donors were healthy, HIV-negative adults who had no recently reported acute infections or vaccinations. Every donor was a Caucasian adult residing in Nashville, Tennessee, USA. CD4+ T cells were enriched through magnetic negative selection, after which naive cells were positively selected on CD45RA and the remaining negative fraction served as the memory subset. Blood was obtained by leukapheresis, after which PBMCs were separated by Ficoll-Histopaque density gradient centrifugation and cryopreserved in liquid nitrogen vapor phase. Analytical flow cytometry was used to check the purity and quantity of each magnetically sorted T cell population. Genomic DNA was isolated from each sorted fraction and quantified by UV absorbance on a Nanodrop 2000c.

The data are from a study of shared clonotypes between healthy human individuals (dated by TCRdb to the early 2020s). General notes on the study: The cohort included a few men and a couple of women between 18 and 49 years of age. Libraries were prepared and TCR repertoires were sequenced by different laboratories using diverse techniques, in order to increase sequencing depth and limit assay-specific biases. For each donor, CD4 naive and CD4 memory were each given three plates, CD8 naive was given two plates, and CD8 memory was given one plate. Per donor, leukapheresis produced somewhere between about 0.85 and 9.5 billion PBMCs. The study deeply sequenced blood TCR repertoires of about 5 healthy adults to estimate repertoire size and the extent of clonotype sharing between individuals. Overall study outcomes, separate from this receptor: Pairwise subsampling led to the expectation that sequencing depth would affect the degree of clonotype sharing among donors. Larger estimated clonotype richness was generally found for naive subsets than for memory subsets. Sampling was restricted to blood, and TCR repertoires in tissue are likely to differ from TCR repertoires in blood. Incomplete sequencing was indicated by rarefaction of sorted-subset datasets, despite the large sequencing depth. Because the study included a small number of donors, the genetic and exposure-history diversity represented was limited. When a few donors were compared, the shared fraction of clonotypes was around 5% for naive CD4, approximately 3.3% for naive CD8, more than 2% for memory CD4, and about 0.36% for memory CD8. Higher generation probabilities were observed for clonotypes shared by all four sorted-subset donors than for non-shared clonotypes.

This chain is built from TRBV5-6 and TRBJ1-5; 8 central bases correspond to TRBD1. The sample taken for sequencing was naive CD4+ T cells sorted from blood. The label giving this sample's cell subset or site can be read as: CD45RA+ positively selected. This sequence was found in a man aged 18 to 30 in good health. CDR3 region: CASPTTPGGVSGGNQPQHF. The bases are TGTGCCAGCCCCACAACCCCAGGGGGCGTTAGCGGCGGCAATCAGCCCCAGCATTTT.